This TCR beta chain emerged from a study of regulatory T cells in long-lasting Graves disease. Study-level findings and limits: New patients shared 800 to 1,000 public clonotypes, and persistent patients shared more, with 2,500 to 3,000. Patients whose Graves' disease persisted exhibited lower TCR diversity than those newly diagnosed.

The sample holds many counts of this clonotype. Its antigen is undetermined. Time point reported: persistent/refractory GD, antithyroid drugs over 5 years with positive TRAb. Preparation of the TCR library used RNA extracted from PBMCs. Sequencing libraries for TCR beta were prepared with iRepertoire HTBI primers and Arm-PCR of CDR3 regions. How the authors handled the data: The samples yielded about 60 TRBV and roughly 14 TRBJ segments. In TCRdb, the multiplex PCR reads were re-called with MiXCR into one record per CDR3 protein. These V and J calls rely on TCRdb rather than the paper's analysis. Of about 430,000 distinct CDR3 sequences in the sample, roughly a fifth were seen once. The germline CDR1 and CDR2 sequences are MNHNS and SASEGT. The CDR3 spans 20 residues. J was trimmed by 5 bases and V by 1 base; bases with no gene match: 18.

Sequenced here: peripheral blood mononuclear cells (PBMCs), sampled when the disease was refractory, from a patient treated with antithyroid drugs. The receptor was derived from a female donor with Graves disease. The genes are TRBV6-1 and TRBJ2-5; 11 positions agree with TRBD2. CDR3 protein: CASSEVGYLATSGRRETQYF. The CDR3 DNA reads as TGTGCCAGCAGTGAAGTTGGTTACCTTGCAACTAGCGGGAGAAGGGAGACCCAGTACTTC.